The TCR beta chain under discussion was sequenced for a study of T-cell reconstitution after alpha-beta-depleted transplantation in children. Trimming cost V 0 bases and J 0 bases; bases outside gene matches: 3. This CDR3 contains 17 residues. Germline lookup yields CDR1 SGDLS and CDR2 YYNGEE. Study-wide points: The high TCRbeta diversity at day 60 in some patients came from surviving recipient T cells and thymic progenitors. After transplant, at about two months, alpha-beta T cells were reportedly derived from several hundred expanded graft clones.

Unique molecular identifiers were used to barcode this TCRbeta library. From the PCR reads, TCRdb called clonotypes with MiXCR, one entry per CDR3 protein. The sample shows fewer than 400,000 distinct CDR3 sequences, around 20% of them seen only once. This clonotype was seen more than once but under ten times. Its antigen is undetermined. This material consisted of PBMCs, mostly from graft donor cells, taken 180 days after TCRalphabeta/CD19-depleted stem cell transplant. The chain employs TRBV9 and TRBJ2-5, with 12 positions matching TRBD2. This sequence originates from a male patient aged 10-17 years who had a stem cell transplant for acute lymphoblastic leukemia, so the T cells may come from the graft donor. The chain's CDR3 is CASSVGRTSGNQETQYF. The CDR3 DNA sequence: TGTGCCAGCAGCGTAGGTAGGACTAGCGGGAACCAAGAGACCCAGTACTTC.